This entry concerns a single TCR beta chain. Original handling: Researchers report that nucleated cell counts were estimated from reference gene primer amplification. The repertoire was sequenced with immunoSEQ multiplex PCR; TCRdb's copy has only in-frame clones and lacks some. V, J and clone size were drawn from that table, and D and trimming were deduced from the DNA. The data contain roughly 140,000 clones, roughly 88% of them singletons. The data originate from a study of blood T cell repertoires in COVID-19. Study background: The United States, Italy and Spain provided the acute and convalescent COVID-19 samples. From T cells, B-cell-depleted T cells, or PBMCs came the material, which was cDNA or gDNA.

CDR3 length: 16 residues. V shed 0 bases and J 1 base; nucleotides not matched to a gene: 3. CDR1 SGHTA and CDR2 FQGNSA come from the germline V gene. This rearrangement joins TRBV7-2 to TRBJ1-3; TRBD1 matches at 7 bases. The clonotype originates from a woman in her forties or fifties with acute or convalescent COVID-19. Sequenced sample: peripheral blood. The CDR3 DNA follows: TGTGCCAGCAGCTTAGCGGGCAGGGGGTCTGGAAACACCATATATTTT. Translating it yields CASSLAGRGSGNTIYF. Combining the CDR3 with reference TRBV7-2 and TRBJ1-3 gives the whole variable domain GAGVSQSPSNKVTEKGKDVELRCDPISGHTALYWYRQSLGQGLEFLIYFQGNSAPDKSGLPSDRFSAERTGGSVSTLTIQRTQQEDSAVYLCASSLAGRGSGNTIYFGEGSWLTVV.